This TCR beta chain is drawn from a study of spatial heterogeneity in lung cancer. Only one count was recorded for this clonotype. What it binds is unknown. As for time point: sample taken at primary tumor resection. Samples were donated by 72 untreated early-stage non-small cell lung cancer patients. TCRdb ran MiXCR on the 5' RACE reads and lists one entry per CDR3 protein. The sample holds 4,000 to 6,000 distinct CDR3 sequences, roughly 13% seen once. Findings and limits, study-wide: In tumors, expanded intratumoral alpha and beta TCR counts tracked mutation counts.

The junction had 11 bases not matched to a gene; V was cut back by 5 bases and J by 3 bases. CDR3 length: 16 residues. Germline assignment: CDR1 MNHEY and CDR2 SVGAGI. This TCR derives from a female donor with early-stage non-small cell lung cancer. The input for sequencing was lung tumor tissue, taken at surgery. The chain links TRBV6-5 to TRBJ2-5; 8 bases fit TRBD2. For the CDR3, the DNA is TGTGCCAGCAGTGAAGCGTTGCGGGGGGCTAAAGAGACCCAGTACTTC. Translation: CASSEALRGAKETQYF.